The 13 T cell receptor beta chains presented below share a single source sample, sequenced in a study of T-cell reconstitution after alpha-beta-depleted transplantation in children. Unique molecular identifiers were incorporated into the prepared TCRbeta library. TCRdb re-called the PCR reads with MiXCR, one entry per CDR3 protein. The table has approximately 500,000 distinct CDR3 sequences, over 9.5% seen once; the top ten hold 2%. The sequencing used PBMCs, collected before TCRalphabeta/CD19-depleted stem cell transplant. The receptors were sampled from a child aged 2 to 10 with inherited bone marrow failure, due to receive a stem cell transplant.

Many counts were recorded for this clonotype. V and J are TRBV20-1 and TRBJ2-7, with 9 positions matching TRBD2. Per germline, CDR1 DFQATT and CDR2 SNEGSKA (reference sequence). The CDR3 consists of 14 residues. V dropped 3 bases and J dropped 3; count of bases not matched to a gene: 6. The CDR3 loop reads CSASRLAGIYEQYF. The CDR3 DNA is TGCAGTGCTAGCAGGCTAGCGGGAATCTACGAGCAGTACTTC.

This clonotype has only a few counts. The rearrangement links TRBV10-2 to TRBJ1-5; D may be TRBD1 (6 bases). The V end lost 6 bases, the J end lost 4 bases, and 22 bases lay between the germline ends. The CDR3 is made up of 17 amino acids. In germline, CDR1 is WSHSY, CDR2 SAAADI. The CDR3 sequence is CASRDTRGGFRNQPQHF. As DNA, the CDR3 is TGCGCCAGCAGAGACACCAGGGGAGGATTTCGGAATCAGCCCCAGCATTTT.

The chain joins TRBV30 to TRBJ2-7; D assignment may be TRBD1 or TRBD2 (5 bases each). V was cut by 5 bases and J by 2 bases, with 10 bases left in between. Germline V gives CDR1 GTSNPN, CDR2 SVGIG (reference sequence). This CDR3 has 12 residues. CDR3 protein: CAWGTTPYEQYF. CDR3 nucleotides: TGTGCCTGGGGGACGACCCCCTACGAGCAGTACTTC.

This clonotype was seen repeatedly, ten times or more. The gene calls are TRBV7-8 and TRBJ1-1, with TRBD1 matching 11 bases. V was pared by 8 bases and J by 9 bases, with 17 bases of the junction left unmatched. Germline CDR1 SGHVS, CDR2 FQNEAQ. The CDR3 totals 16 residues. The CDR3 is CASFKDRGRTLDQAFF. CDR3 bases: TGTGCCAGCTTCAAGGACAGGGGGCGGACTCTGGACCAAGCTTTCTTT. Drawing the rest from reference TRBV7-8 and TRBJ1-1, the complete variable domain is GAGVSQSPRYKVAKRGQDVALRCDPISGHVSLFWYQQALGQGPEFLTYFQNEAQLDKSGLPSDRFFAERPEGSVSTLKIQRTQQEDSAVYLCASFKDRGRTLDQAFFGQGTRLTVV.

This clonotype was seen a few times. V usage is TRBV12-3 or TRBV12-4 and J usage is TRBJ1-1, with 9 nucleotides matching TRBD1. Germline trimming cut 6 bases from V and 6 bases from J; bases unmatched to any gene: 5. The CDR3 length is 13 residues. Here the CDR3 reads CASRWDRDAEAFF. CDR3 DNA: TGTGCCAGCAGATGGGACAGGGACGCTGAAGCTTTCTTT.

This clonotype was observed at least ten times. This chain connects TRBV2 to TRBJ2-5; possibly TRBD1 or TRBD2 for D (6 bases each). V lost 0 bases and J 4 bases, leaving 15 bases between the germline ends. CDR1 is SNHLY and CDR2 is FYNNEI in the germline V gene. The CDR3 sequence is 16 residues long. CDR3 DNA: TGTGCCAGCAGTGAAGCCTTTGGGGGGCTCGGAGAGACCCAGTACTTC. This sequence encodes CASSEAFGGLGETQYF.

At least ten counts were recorded for this clonotype. The chain carries TRBV12-3 or TRBV12-4 and TRBJ1-5; no clear D. This CDR3 region has 9 residues. V shed 11 bases and J shed 8 bases, with 7 bases lying between them. The CDR3 here is CAGPEPQHF. The CDR3 DNA follows: TGTGCCGGCCCTGAGCCCCAGCATTTT.

This rearrangement joins TRBV6-2 or TRBV6-3 to TRBJ2-1; D unresolved. Trimming took 8 bases from V and 6 from J, leaving 8 bases between them. This CDR3 region has 11 residues. Germline loops: CDR1 MNHEY, CDR2 SVGEGT. DNA of the CDR3: TGTGCCAGCTGCGTCAGCAATGAGCAGTTCTTC. Translation: CASCVSNEQFF.

This clonotype was counted many times. This chain uses TRBV4-3 with TRBJ2-5; D possibly corresponds to TRBD1 (6 bases). The V and J ends lost 0 bases and 2 bases respectively, with 16 bases between them. The V gene's germline CDR1 is LGHNA and CDR2 YSLEER. This CDR3 contains 17 residues. The CDR3 is CASSQEPPRGNQETQYF. In DNA form, the CDR3 reads TGCGCCAGCAGCCAAGAGCCCCCTAGGGGGAATCAAGAGACCCAGTACTTC.

This clonotype was observed a few times. The chain is built from TRBV25-1 and TRBJ2-3; no definite D call. The CDR3 sequence is 14 residues long. V lost 9 bases to trimming and J lost 0 bases, with 13 bases between them. Germline lookup yields CDR1 MGHDK and CDR2 SYGVNS. The DNA of the CDR3 is TGTGCCAGACCCCCCAGGCCTAGCACAGATACGCAGTATTTT. This codes for CARPPRPSTDTQYF.

This clonotype was found a few times. The gene calls are TRBV10-2 and TRBJ2-3; D unresolved. Trimming stripped 2 bases from V and 5 bases from J, with 17 bases between. The CDR3 has 16 amino acids. Germline CDR1 and CDR2: WSHSY and SAAADI. The CDR3 region is CASSELTGGEGDTQYF. The CDR3 bases are TGCGCCAGCAGTGAGCTTACTGGTGGGGAAGGAGATACGCAGTATTTT.

V gene TRBV15 combines with J gene TRBJ1-1; D may be TRBD1 (6 bases). This CDR3 spans 15 amino acids. V lost 0 bases to trimming and J lost 4 bases, with 12 bases between them. Per germline, CDR1 LNHNV and CDR2 YYDKDF (reference sequence). The CDR3 reads CATSRDLPGVTEAFF. Here the CDR3 DNA reads TGTGCCACCAGCAGAGATCTGCCAGGGGTCACTGAAGCTTTCTTT.

This chain connects TRBV6-1 to TRBJ2-7, with TRBD1 matching 11 bases. This CDR3 region has 15 residues. V lost 7 bases, J lost 3 bases, and 8 bases stayed unmatched. Looked up from germline, CDR1 is MNHNS and CDR2 is SASEGT. CDR3 bases: TGTGCCAGCATGTGGGGACAGGGGGTAGGCTACGAGCAGTACTTC. Protein sequence: CASMWGQGVGYEQYF.